The next 22 T cell receptor beta chains were all read from a single sample in a study of cytomegalovirus exposure and HLA in healthy donors. Using immunoSEQ multiplex PCR, the repertoire was profiled, and TCRdb retains in-frame clones only, with some absent. The data contain some 170,000 clones, about four fifths of them singletons. Sequenced input: PBMCs. The source of these receptors is a young man in good health and CMV-seropositive.

This clone was seen a handful of times. Other nucleotide sequences in the sample specify the same CDR3. The CDR3 nucleotides are TGTGCCAGCTCACCAGACAGAGTCTATGGCTACACCTTC. It encodes CASSPDRVYGYTF. The rearrangement uses TRBV18 and TRBJ1-2; tentative D call: TRBD1 (5 bases). Germline lookup yields CDR1 KGHSH and CDR2 LQKENI. The CDR3 length is 13 residues. The ends were cut back, 2 bases at V and 4 bases at J, with 8 bases in the middle.

This clone was recorded once. The chain carries TRBV28 and TRBJ1-5, with D perhaps matching TRBD1 (5 bases). The germline V and J ends were trimmed by 9 bases and 0 bases, with 18 bases remaining between them. The CDR3 runs to 16 residues. Germline loops: CDR1 MDHEN, CDR2 SYDVKM. CDR3: CASRGRSLYSNQPQHF. Written as DNA, the CDR3 is TGTGCCAGTAGGGGCAGGAGCCTTTATAGCAATCAGCCCCAGCATTTT.

This clone was detected a few times. This sequence joins TRBV10-3 and TRBJ2-1; D gene unclear. Trimming removed 11 bases at V and 10 bases at J, with 9 bases between. This CDR3 contains 9 residues. Germline lookup yields CDR1 ENHRY and CDR2 SYGVKD. CDR3 DNA sequence: TGTGCCCCCCTACCCGAGCAGTTCTTC. Amino acid sequence: CAPLPEQFF.

The chain is built from TRBV28 and TRBJ2-3; a weak D match, TRBD2 (7 bases). The CDR3 covers 16 residues. V gave up 3 bases and J gave up 4 bases, with 17 bases separating them. CDR1 and CDR2 (germline): MDHEN, SYDVKM. CDR3 in DNA: TGTGCCAGCAGTTTGGCGGGGGCCTCTGGGGCAGATACGCAGTATTTT. Translating gives CASSLAGASGADTQYF.

The chain employs TRBV29-1 and TRBJ1-1, with 7 bases that match TRBD1. The CDR3 has 13 amino acids. From germline, CDR1 is SQVTM and CDR2 ANQGSEA. With V trimmed by 1 base and J by 4 bases, 3 bases remained unmatched. CDR3 region: CSVEVQGGTEAFF. The CDR3 DNA is TGCAGCGTTGAAGTCCAGGGGGGCACTGAAGCTTTCTTT.

The gene calls are TRBV5-1 and TRBJ1-5; unclear D gene. V was shortened by 0 bases and J by 1 base, with 11 bases between the two germline ends. The CDR3 totals 16 residues. Germline CDR1 SGHRS, CDR2 YFSETQ. This CDR3 is CASSLEGGLSNQPQHF. DNA of the CDR3: TGCGCCAGCAGCTTGGAGGGCGGGTTGAGCAATCAGCCCCAGCATTTT.

The J gene is TRBJ2-7, the V gene TRBV29-1; TRBD2 agrees at 9 bases. V lost 4 bases, J lost 3 bases, and 10 bases stayed unmatched. The CDR3 has 15 residues. Germline values: CDR1 SQVTM, CDR2 ANQGSEA. CDR3 coding DNA: TGCAGCGTTGTCGGTTCGGGCGGGGGGGGCTACGAGCAGTACTTC. Amino acids: CSVVGSGGGGYEQYF.

The CDR3 bases are TGTGCCAGCAGTCCCCCGTGGGGGCGCTACAATGAGCAGTTCTTC. Its protein product is CASSPPWGRYNEQFF. V usage is TRBV28 and J usage is TRBJ2-1; possible D gene TRBD1, 6 bases. CDR3 length equals 15 residues. The V end was cut by 5 bases, the J end by 3 bases, with 14 bases between. The germline V gene encodes CDR1 MDHEN and CDR2 SYDVKM.

The genes are TRBV7-3 and TRBJ2-1; 12 bases fit TRBD2. Trimming took 5 bases from V and 6 from J; bases not matched to a gene: 5. The CDR3 sequence is 15 residues long. CDR1 is SGHTA, CDR2 FQGTGA, per germline. The CDR3 here is CASSLGLAGSNEQFF. CDR3 bases: TGTGCCAGCAGCCTAGGACTAGCGGGGTCCAATGAGCAGTTCTTC.

J is TRBJ2-5 and V is TRBV5-5; 10 nucleotides align to TRBD2. CDR3 size: 15 residues. Germline loops: CDR1 SGHKS, CDR2 YYEKEE (reference sequence). V gave up 4 bases and J gave up 4 bases; unmatched junction bases: 7. The CDR3 sequence is CASSQEREGPETQYF. The CDR3 DNA is TGTGCCAGCAGCCAAGAGCGGGAGGGCCCAGAGACCCAGTACTTC. Full variable domain (rest looked up from reference TRBV5-5 and TRBJ2-5): DAGVTQSPTHLIKTRGQQVTLRCSPISGHKSVSWYQQVLGQGPQFIFQYYEKEERGRGNFPDRFSARQFPNYSSELNVNALLLGDSALYLCASSQEREGPETQYFGPGTRLLVL.

Worth noting for this clone: This CDR3 is also generated by other DNA sequences in the sample. J is TRBJ1-5 and V is TRBV28, with D tentatively TRBD1 (5 bases). The CDR3 is made up of 12 amino acids. Germline V gene sequence: CDR1 MDHEN, CDR2 SYDVKM. Trimming took 6 bases from V and 4 from J, leaving 7 bases between them. The CDR3 spells CASRGGNQPQHF. CDR3 nucleotides: TGTGCCAGCAGGGGGGGGAATCAGCCCCAGCATTTT.

The rearrangement uses TRBV19 and TRBJ2-3; the match to TRBD2 covers 10 bases. The CDR3 sequence is 17 residues long. The ends lost 3 bases at V and 4 bases at J; junction bases unmatched: 10. Germline CDR1 LNHDA, CDR2 SQIVND (reference sequence). CDR3 coding DNA: TGTGCCAGTAGTATCGCGTGGGGACTAGCGAGAGCAGATACGCAGTATTTT. It encodes CASSIAWGLARADTQYF.

J is TRBJ2-5 and V is TRBV6-5; TRBD2 aligns across 16 bases. The junction had 2 bases not matched to a gene; V was cut back by 6 bases and J by 4 bases. CDR1 is MNHEY and CDR2 is SVGAGI in the germline V gene. The CDR3 extends over 15 amino acids. The CDR3 DNA is TGTGCCAGCAGGGGACTAGCGGGAGGGGGAGAGACCCAGTACTTC. Its translation is CASRGLAGGGETQYF.

In DNA, the CDR3 is TGTGCCAGCAGCTCCGGACAGGGAGGTGTCACCGGGGAGCTGTTTTTT. Translating gives CASSSGQGGVTGELFF. The rearrangement joins TRBV7-9 to TRBJ2-2; 8 positions match TRBD1. Germline V CDR1 and CDR2: SEHNR, FQNEAQ (reference sequence). There are 16 residues in the CDR3. The trim removed 4 bases at V and 4 bases at J, leaving 8 bases unmatched.

This chain connects TRBV15 to TRBJ1-1, with TRBD1 matching over 12 bases. CDR3 size: 17 residues. The V and J ends lost 8 bases and 5 bases, in that order; junction bases with no gene match: 15. Germline V CDR1 and CDR2: LNHNV, YYDKDF (reference sequence). CDR3 nucleotides: TGTGCCACCCTAGACCCGGGGGACAGGGGGCGAGAGACTGAAGCTTTCTTT. It yields the protein CATLDPGDRGRETEAFF.

The chain recombines TRBV25-1 with TRBJ2-3; 9 nucleotides line up with TRBD2. The CDR3 totals 15 residues. Trimming cost V 6 bases and J 2 bases; bases outside gene matches: 6. Germline V gives CDR1 MGHDK, CDR2 SYGVNS. For the CDR3, the DNA is TGTGCCAGCAGCCCTAGCGGGGACGACACAGATACGCAGTATTTT. Its translation is CASSPSGDDTDTQYF.

This clone has a handful of counts. The V call is TRBV10-3, the J call TRBJ2-1; D ambiguous. With 0 bases removed from V and 8 bases from J, the gap between germline ends came to 5 bases. Germline V lookup: CDR1 ENHRY, CDR2 SYGVKD. The CDR3 totals 12 residues. CDR3: CAISESQDEQFF. CDR3 sequence (DNA): TGTGCCATCAGTGAGTCGCAGGATGAGCAGTTCTTC.

The gene calls are TRBV15 and TRBJ1-1; D not certain. The V and J ends lost 3 bases and 3 bases respectively, with 11 bases between them. From germline, CDR1 is LNHNV and CDR2 YYDKDF (reference sequence). The CDR3 has 14 residues. Here the CDR3 reads CATSRWQEHTEAFF. In nucleotides, the CDR3 is TGTGCCACCAGCAGGTGGCAGGAACACACTGAAGCTTTCTTT.

V and J are TRBV30 and TRBJ1-1; D gene uncertain. Trimming cost V 4 bases and J 1 base, with 10 bases left between them. This CDR3 comprises 13 residues. Germline V gene lookup returns CDR1 GTSNPN and CDR2 SVGIG (reference sequence). CDR3 bases: TGTGCCTGGAACCACCCTAAGAACACTGAAGCTTTCTTT. This translates into CAWNHPKNTEAFF. Full variable domain (missing parts from reference TRBV30 and TRBJ1-1): SQTIHQWPATLVQPVGSPLSLECTVEGTSNPNLYWYRQAAGRGLQLLFYSVGIGQISSEVPQNLSASRPQDRQFILSSKKLLLSDSGFYLCAWNHPKNTEAFFGQGTRLTVV.

The rearrangement links TRBV5-1 to TRBJ1-1; 11 bases fit TRBD1. Germline CDR1 reads SGHRS; CDR2 reads YFSETQ. J gave up 5 bases and V 4 bases, and 4 bases lay outside the gene matches. The CDR3 extends over 14 amino acids. CDR3: CASSPGTGGTEAFF. Here the CDR3 DNA reads TGCGCCAGCAGCCCAGGGACAGGGGGTACTGAAGCTTTCTTT.

CDR3 sequence reads: CAWLPAGAADTQYF. In nucleotides, the CDR3 is TGTGCCTGGCTACCAGCGGGAGCCGCAGATACGCAGTATTTT. The chain uses TRBV30 and TRBJ2-3; TRBD2 matches at 8 bases. The CDR3 consists of 14 residues. The V and J ends lost 5 bases and 4 bases, in that order; junction bases with no gene match: 8. The germline gives CDR1 GTSNPN, CDR2 SVGIG (reference sequence).

Only a few counts were recorded for this clone. The V gene is TRBV13, the J gene TRBJ1-3; D is possibly TRBD1 (5 bases). The germline CDR1 and CDR2 sequences are PRHDT and FYEKMQ (reference sequence). Trimming cost V 3 bases and J 3 bases, with 6 bases left between them. This CDR3 is built from 13 residues. CDR3 in DNA: TGTGCCAGCAGCTTCCAGGGTGGAAACACCATATATTTT. Translation gives CASSFQGGNTIYF. Complete variable domain (other parts from reference TRBV13 and TRBJ1-3): AAGVIQSPRHLIKEKRETATLKCYPIPRHDTVYWYQQGPGQDPQFLISFYEKMQSDKGSIPDRFSAQQFSDYHSELNMSSLELGDSALYFCASSFQGGNTIYFGEGSWLTVV.